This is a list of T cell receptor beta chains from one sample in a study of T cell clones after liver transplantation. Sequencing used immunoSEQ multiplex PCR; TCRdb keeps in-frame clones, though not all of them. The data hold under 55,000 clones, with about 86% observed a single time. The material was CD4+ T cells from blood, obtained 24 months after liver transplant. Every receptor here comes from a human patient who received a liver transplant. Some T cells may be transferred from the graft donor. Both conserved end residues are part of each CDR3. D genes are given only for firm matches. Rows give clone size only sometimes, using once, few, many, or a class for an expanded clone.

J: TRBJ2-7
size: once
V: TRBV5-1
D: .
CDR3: CASSPGGGGEREQYF
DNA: TGCGCCAGCAGCCCGGGTGGAGGGGGGGAGCGCGAGCAGTACTTC

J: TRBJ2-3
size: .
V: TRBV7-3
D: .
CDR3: CASSSGGSATDTQYF
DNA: TGTGCCAGCAGCTCTGGGGGGTCAGCCACAGATACGCAGTATTTT

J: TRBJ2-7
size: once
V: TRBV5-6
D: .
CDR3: CAPVREQYF
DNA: TGTGCGCCAGTTCGGGAGCAGTACTTC

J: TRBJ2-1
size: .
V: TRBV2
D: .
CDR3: CASSVVRDTYNEQFF
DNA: TGTGCCAGCAGTGTGGTACGGGATACTTACAATGAGCAGTTCTTC

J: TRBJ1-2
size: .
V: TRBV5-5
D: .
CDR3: CASSGGRDYGYTF
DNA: TGTGCCAGCAGTGGGGGCAGGGACTATGGCTACACCTTC

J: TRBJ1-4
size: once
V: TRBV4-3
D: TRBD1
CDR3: CASSSGQAPANEKLFF
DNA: TGCGCCAGCAGCTCCGGACAGGCCCCGGCTAATGAAAAACTGTTTTTT

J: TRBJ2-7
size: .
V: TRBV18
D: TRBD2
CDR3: CASSRNLAVPNYEQYF
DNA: TGTGCCAGCTCACGAAATCTAGCGGTTCCGAACTACGAGCAGTACTTC

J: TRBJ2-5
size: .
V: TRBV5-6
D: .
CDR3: CASSSTGSPETQYF
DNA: TGTGCCAGCAGCTCTACCGGTTCCCCGGAGACCCAGTACTTC

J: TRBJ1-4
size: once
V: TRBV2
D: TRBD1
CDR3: CASSVTGGEKLFF
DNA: TGTGCCAGCAGTGTTACAGGGGGAGAAAAACTGTTTTTT

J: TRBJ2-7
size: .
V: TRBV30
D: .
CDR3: CAWRPGITSYEQYF
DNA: TGTGCCTGGAGGCCGGGGATTACTTCCTACGAGCAGTACTTC

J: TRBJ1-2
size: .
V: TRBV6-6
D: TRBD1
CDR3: CASRTTATGDYGYTF
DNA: TGTGCCAGCAGAACCACCGCGACAGGGGACTATGGCTACACCTTC

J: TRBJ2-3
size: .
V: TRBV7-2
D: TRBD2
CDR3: CASSSKRENTDTQYF
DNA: TGTGCCAGCAGCTCTAAGCGGGAGAACACAGATACGCAGTATTTT

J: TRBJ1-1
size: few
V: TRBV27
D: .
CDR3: CASSFTVNTEAFF
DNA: TGTGCCAGCAGTTTTACGGTGAACACTGAAGCTTTCTTT

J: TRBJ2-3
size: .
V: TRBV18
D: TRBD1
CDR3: CASSSYTGVGSTDTQYF
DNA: TGTGCCAGCTCATCCTACACAGGGGTAGGCAGCACAGATACGCAGTATTTT

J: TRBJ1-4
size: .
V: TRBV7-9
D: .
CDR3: CASSLGVRGEKLFF
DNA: TGTGCCAGCAGCTTGGGAGTTCGCGGTGAAAAACTGTTTTTT

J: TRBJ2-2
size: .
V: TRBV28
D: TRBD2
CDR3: CASRSGSPGELFF
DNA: TGTGCCAGCCGGAGCGGGAGTCCCGGGGAGCTGTTTTTT

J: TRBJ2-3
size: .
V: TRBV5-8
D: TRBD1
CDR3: CASSHGDRASTDTQYF
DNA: TGTGCCAGCAGCCATGGGGACAGGGCGAGCACAGATACGCAGTATTTT

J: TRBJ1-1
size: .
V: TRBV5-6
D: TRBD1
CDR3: CASSLKGQHPAEAFF
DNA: TGTGCCAGCAGCTTGAAGGGACAGCATCCGGCTGAAGCTTTCTTT

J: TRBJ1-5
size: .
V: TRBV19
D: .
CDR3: CASSIPGQISNQPQHF
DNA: TGTGCCAGTAGTATACCCGGACAGATTAGCAATCAGCCCCAGCATTTT

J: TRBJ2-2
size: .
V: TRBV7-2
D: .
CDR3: CASSFSSTGGELFF
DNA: TGTGCCAGCAGCTTCAGCTCGACAGGCGGGGAGCTGTTTTTT

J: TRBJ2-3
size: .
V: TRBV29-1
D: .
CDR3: CTLGTSQSTQYF
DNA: TGCACCCTGGGGACCTCGCAGTCTACGCAGTATTTT

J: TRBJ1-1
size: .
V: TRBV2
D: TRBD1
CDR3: CASKRQGNMNTEAFF
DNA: TGTGCCAGCAAGAGACAGGGAAACATGAACACTGAAGCTTTCTTT

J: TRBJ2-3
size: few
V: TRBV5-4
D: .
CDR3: CASTLTASTDTQYF
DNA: TGTGCCAGCACCCTGACAGCTAGCACAGATACGCAGTATTTT

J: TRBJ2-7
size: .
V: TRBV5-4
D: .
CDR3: CASSLLGSSYEQYF
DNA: TGTGCCAGCAGCTTGCTAGGGTCCTCCTACGAGCAGTACTTC

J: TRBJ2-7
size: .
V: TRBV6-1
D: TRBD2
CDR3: CASLAGGFSEQYF
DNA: TGTGCCAGTTTAGCGGGAGGGTTTTCCGAGCAGTACTTC

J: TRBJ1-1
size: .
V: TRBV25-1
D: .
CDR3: CASSPQGRNTEAFF
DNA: TGTGCCAGCAGTCCACAGGGTAGGAACACTGAAGCTTTCTTT

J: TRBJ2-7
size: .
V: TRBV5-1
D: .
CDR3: CASSSSGLYEQYF
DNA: TGCGCCAGCAGCTCATCAGGACTCTACGAGCAGTACTTC

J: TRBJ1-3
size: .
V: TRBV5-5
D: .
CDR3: CASSQYYSGNTIYF
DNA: TGTGCCAGCAGCCAGTATTACTCTGGAAACACCATATATTTT

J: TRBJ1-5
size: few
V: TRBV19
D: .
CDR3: CASTRGNQPQHF
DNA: TGTGCCAGTACGCGGGGCAATCAGCCCCAGCATTTT

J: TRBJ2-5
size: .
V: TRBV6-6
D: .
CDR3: CASSSRSSGNQETQYF
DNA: TGTGCCAGCAGTTCTCGATCCTCAGGGAACCAAGAGACCCAGTACTTC

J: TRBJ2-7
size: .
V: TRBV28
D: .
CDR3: CASSLPSDVYAYEQYF
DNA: TGTGCCAGCAGTCTCCCCTCGGACGTCTACGCCTACGAGCAGTACTTC

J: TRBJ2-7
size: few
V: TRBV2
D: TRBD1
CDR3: CASAGGFDYEQYF
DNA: TGTGCCAGCGCAGGGGGCTTTGACTACGAGCAGTACTTC

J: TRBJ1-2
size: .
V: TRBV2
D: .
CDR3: CASSEADINYGYTF
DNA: TGTGCCAGCAGTGAGGCGGACATTAACTATGGCTACACCTTC

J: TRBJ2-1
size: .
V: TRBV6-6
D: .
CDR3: CASSYSSRAEQFF
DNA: TGCGCCAGCAGTTACTCGTCAAGGGCAGAGCAGTTCTTC

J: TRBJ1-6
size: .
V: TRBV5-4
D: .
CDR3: CASSFGLRGSPLHF
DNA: TGTGCCAGCAGCTTCGGACTGAGGGGTTCACCCCTCCACTTT

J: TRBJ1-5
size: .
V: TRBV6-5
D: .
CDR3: CASQTGVWGQPQHF
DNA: TGTGCCAGCCAGACAGGCGTATGGGGTCAGCCCCAGCATTTT

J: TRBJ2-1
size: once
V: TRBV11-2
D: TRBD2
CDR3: CASSFGTSGAYPNEQFF
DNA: TGTGCCAGCAGCTTCGGGACTAGCGGGGCCTACCCGAATGAGCAGTTCTTC